This TCR beta chain was profiled in a study of cytomegalovirus exposure and HLA in healthy donors (TCRdb year 2017). For the wider study: In an earlier analysis of about 560 of the donors, 250 to 350 Gb of sequence data and 117 million unique TCR beta sequences from 180 million or so T cells were reported. The study combined high-throughput TCR immunosequencing, statistical association of individual TCRs with disease status, and machine learning to predict cytomegalovirus infection status. Besides the first cohort of roughly 640 subjects, a separate validation cohort made up of over 95 different subjects was used. The study used immunosequencing to profile the T cell repertoires of about 670 subjects and linked those repertoires to cytomegalovirus serostatus. The study aimed to test whether signatures of past pathogen exposure could be identified by cataloging public T cell receptors. HLA typing covered class I and class II loci at four-digit resolution. In a later genetic analysis, genome-wide SNP genotypes for about three fifths of the 666 donors were used, and that subset was treated as a discovery cohort. Among the approximately 420 genotyped donors, around 81% belonged to the genetic ancestry cluster associated with self-reported Caucasian donors. Among approximately 370 genotyped donors of the cohort, an average of approximately 240,000 unique TCR beta nucleotide sequences was sequenced per donor, of which roughly 17% were non-productive. Roughly five DR-DQ haplotypes were treated as single units for association and clustering because of strong linkage in the cohort. Alongside the repertoire data, information on donor age, sex, ethnicity and CMV serostatus was compiled. Rather than drawing on any new phenotypic data, the later analysis identified candidate immune exposures from TCR beta sequences and the way those sequences occurred across donors. All discovery cohort repertoires had been generated on a single sequencing platform. An early release covering 550 to 700 HLA-typed donors comprised approximately 290 gigabases of sequencing data and approximately 80 million unique TCR sequences. The number of typed donors differed by locus: about 620-630 for A, B, C, DRB1 and DQB1; about 520 for DQA1; around 610 for DPA1; and some 430 for DPB1. A later analysis re-examined previously published TCR beta repertoires from roughly 720 donors and added high-resolution HLA genotyping to investigate patterns of TCR occurrence. To decide whether each TCR beta V gene segment behaved as functional or pseudogenic, an earlier analysis of nearly 600 of the donors relied on high-throughput TCR beta sequencing. Results and caveats for the whole study, not just this receptor: A further reported finding was that TCR beta sequences accurately predicted the HLA-A and HLA-B alleles for most subjects in the first cohort. In vitro tests confirmed that a few of the cytomegalovirus-associated TCR beta chains recognize cytomegalovirus antigens. A later analysis associated approximately 17,000 TCR beta sequences with specific HLA alleles at a false discovery rate of 0.05. V-gene and J-gene trimming of TCR beta chains was associated with a missense DCLRE1C variant in a later genetic analysis, and the association was replicated in an independent cohort. A later analysis found that TCR association rates varied across HLA loci, with DRB1 alleles showing the most associated TCRs and HLA-C alleles the fewest. In this cohort, only TCR beta chains were sequenced, and detectable features were limited by the absence of alpha or paired-chain data. The study listed 164 TCR beta chains as associated with cytomegalovirus. Because HLA typing was missing for some donors at each locus, association tests included only the typed subset. Correlated functional status among segregating V segments might be attributable to linkage disequilibrium, but an unknown experimental factor could not be ruled out. The earlier analysis of 450 to 700 of the donors excluded some 15 rarely observed V segments, including chromosome 9 orphons, because counts were too low. A later analysis found that most CMV-associated TCR beta chains appeared HLA-restricted, with HLA associations seemingly driven largely by CMV exposure. Cytomegalovirus status was reported to be diagnosed by the classifier with high specificity and sensitivity in both the original and validation cohorts. In a later analysis, HLA-associated TCR beta chains showed more clonal expansion and lower generation probabilities than non-associated chains that were equally common. Because the 87-base-pair reads could not distinguish some IMGT-functional V segments, including TRBV6-2 and TRBV6-3, those segments were excluded. A group of highly shared sequence variants was considered likely to be a technical artifact of the sequencing pipeline. Several of the top co-occurrence clusters appeared to be linked to parvovirus B19, influenza, CMV and Epstein-Barr virus, according to a later analysis. Presence/absence analyses assumed roughly uniform sequencing depth across donors, an assumption that may not hold. In a later genetic analysis, fewer N-insertions in productive TCRs were reported among donors in an Asian-associated ancestry cluster than the roughly 700-donor mean. Most TCR sequences were observed very rarely across donors, whereas some public TCRs were present in many individuals. For the cohort, immune exposure information was limited to CMV serostatus. The authors suggested that the approach could potentially be generalized to other disease states and immunological phenotypes. In an earlier analysis of approximately 590 of the donors, most TCR beta V segments appeared in productive rearrangements about 90% or about 30% of the time, broadly matching IMGT annotations. Assigning TCR associations to individual alleles was difficult when HLA alleles, especially DR and DQ, strongly co-occurred.

Notes on this clone: Its antigen specificity is not known. Per-nucleotide qualities are absent, and no much larger clonotype sits a single base away.

Including the terminal cysteine and phenylalanine, the CDR3 comprises 20 residues. The sequence is cut down to CDR3 DNA, 60 bases in frame from base 1. Germline trimming: 0 bases from V, 7 bases from J; junction bases outside gene matches: 17. For CDR1 and CDR2, the germline V gene lists SGDLS and YYNGEE. The cohort was made up of around 720 healthy bone marrow donors. Cohort members were all nominally healthy when sampled, although unrecorded immune exposures were likely present. The donor tested CMV seronegative, placing the donor among the 350 or so seronegative members of the cohort. A peripheral blood sample was provided by each donor, and peripheral blood mononuclear cells were used for TCR beta sequencing. The Qiagen DNeasy Blood Extraction Kit was used to extract genomic DNA from the blood cell samples. Receptors were amplified or captured by the immunoSEQ multiplex PCR assay. The multiplex PCR relied on a mix of 60 forward primers for TCR Vbeta segments and 13 reverse primers for TCR Jbeta segments. A multiplex PCR assay on genomic DNA amplified the CDR3 region of rearranged TCR beta genes. Amplified TCR beta libraries were sequenced as 87-base-pair reads on the Illumina HiSeq System. As for how the authors treated the data: In a later analysis, tens of millions of unique TCR beta chains were counted across the approximately 640 repertoires, and roughly 10 million of these chains were shared by at least two donors. Raw reads were error-corrected and collapsed into unique sequences with a nearest-neighbor algorithm that merged closely related sequences to remove PCR and sequencing errors. To assign V, D and J gene segments, CDR3 sequences were aligned to IMGT reference sequences. For a sequence to be retained, at least a six-nucleotide match to both a V gene segment and a J gene segment was required. A rearrangement was called productive if the CDR3 had no stop codons and remained in frame with V and J, and every other rearrangement was called non-productive. CDR3 was defined by IMGT convention, running from the second conserved V-encoded cysteine to the conserved J-encoded phenylalanine. The earlier analysis of 550 to 650 of the donors excluded any sequence lacking an unambiguous match to a single V gene segment. An earlier analysis of fewer than 750 of the donors called V segments functional above 56.7% productive rearrangements and segregating when the between-donor standard deviation exceeded 5%. A statistical classification framework was developed to diagnose cytomegalovirus status using the catalog of TCR beta chain sequences. In a later analysis, V and J genes were assigned by comparing TCR nucleotide sequences against IMGT/GENE-DB human TR gene sequences. In a later analysis, CDR3 sequences and most-parsimonious VDJ recombination scenarios were assigned using the TCRdist pipeline. In a later analysis, every TCR beta chain was defined by the combination of its CDR3 amino acid sequence and its V-gene family, and reads without a unique V-gene family were dropped. A later analysis removed roughly 590 highly shared, low-generation-probability nucleotide sequences to deal with suspected cross-contamination and a sequencing artifact. In a later analysis, a clonal expansion index for each public chain was calculated from normalized within-repertoire ranks of inferred template counts. A later analysis computed generation probabilities with a VDJ recombination model fitted to out-of-frame rearrangements, and checked the results against IGoR. A later analysis scored TCR-TCR, TCR-HLA and TCR-CMV co-occurrence with hypergeometric tests, applying a repertoire-size bias correction to TCR pairs. To estimate false discovery rates, a later analysis permuted the HLA or CMV assignments 20 times. In a later analysis, co-occurring TCRs were grouped using DBSCAN, and TCRdist sequence similarity was added for clustering within HLA-allele-positive subsets. Repertoires with fewer than 30,000 or more than 120,000 public chains were left out of co-occurrence clustering, as were a handful of repertoires with anomalous nucleotide sharing. TCRdb mirrors the immuneACCESS table, restricted to in-frame sequences. Some clones are absent from its copies; in checked studies, under half trace to an unresolved V gene, and the reason for the others is unknown. The V and J calls and the clone size are those of that table, but D and trimming were determined from the DNA. The sample table records about 170,000 clones; 55% to 65% of these occur just once. The ten top clones hold 2.5% to 3% of the sample.

What was sequenced was PBMCs. The chain uses TRBV9 and TRBJ2-1, with 12 bases matching TRBD2. The clonotype comes from a man in his forties or fifties in good health and CMV-seronegative. The nucleotide sequence reads as follows: TGTGCCAGCAGCGTAGGGATTAGGGGCGGGACTAGCGGGTTAAATAATGAGCAGTTCTTC. The encoded protein is CASSVGIRGGTSGLNNEQFF.